The next 2 T cell receptor beta chains were all read from a single sample in a study of blood T cells in healthy people across ages. Next came a second PCR, run for about 7 to 12 cycles, which used a sample-barcoded 5' primer along with a J-beta primer mix. TCRdb reanalysed the 5' RACE reads using MiXCR and keeps one entry per CDR3 protein. The profile covers hundreds of thousands of distinct CDR3 sequences, with 50% to 60% appearing a single time and around 50% taken by the ten largest. The specimen was blood. All receptors derive from a man aged 60 to 69 in good health.

The chain couples TRBV12-3 or TRBV12-4 to TRBJ1-6, with D uncertain. The CDR3 has 12 amino acids. Trimming pared 2 bases from V and 5 bases from J, leaving 1 base between. The CDR3 region has the DNA TGTGCCAGCAGTTTACATAATTCACCCCTCCACTTT. Its protein product is CASSLHNSPLHF.

This clonotype was seen more than once but under ten times. The rearrangement joins TRBV28 to TRBJ2-3; tentatively, D is TRBD1 (6 bases). Germline V lookup: CDR1 MDHEN, CDR2 SYDVKM. Trimming left V 6 bases short and J 4 bases short, with 17 bases between. This CDR3 has 15 amino acids. The CDR3 sequence: CASRVQGRRPDTQYF. As DNA, the CDR3 is TGTGCCAGCAGGGTACAGGGTAGGAGGCCAGATACGCAGTATTTT.